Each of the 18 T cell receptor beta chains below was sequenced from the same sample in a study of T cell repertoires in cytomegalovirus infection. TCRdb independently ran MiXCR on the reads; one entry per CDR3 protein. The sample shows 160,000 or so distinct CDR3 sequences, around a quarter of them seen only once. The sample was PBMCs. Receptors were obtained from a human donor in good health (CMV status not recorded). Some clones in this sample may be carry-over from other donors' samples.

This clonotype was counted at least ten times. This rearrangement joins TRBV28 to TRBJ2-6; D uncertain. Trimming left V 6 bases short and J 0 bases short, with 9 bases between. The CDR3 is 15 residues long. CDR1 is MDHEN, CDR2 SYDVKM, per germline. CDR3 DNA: TGTGCCAGCAGGCGCCTAACCTCTGGGGCCAACGTCCTGACTTTC. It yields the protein CASRRLTSGANVLTF. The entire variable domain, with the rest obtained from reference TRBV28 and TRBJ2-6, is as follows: DVKVTQSSRYLVKRTGEKVFLECVQDMDHENMFWYRQDPGLGLRLIYFSYDVKMKEKGDIPEGYSVSREKKERFSLILESASTNQTSMYLCASRRLTSGANVLTFGAGSRLTVL.

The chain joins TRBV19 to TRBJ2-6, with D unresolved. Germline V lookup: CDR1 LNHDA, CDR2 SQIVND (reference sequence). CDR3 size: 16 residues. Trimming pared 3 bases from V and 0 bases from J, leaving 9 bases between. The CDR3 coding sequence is TGTGCCAGTAGTATGATTACAATCTCTGGGGCCAACGTCCTGACTTTC. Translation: CASSMITISGANVLTF.

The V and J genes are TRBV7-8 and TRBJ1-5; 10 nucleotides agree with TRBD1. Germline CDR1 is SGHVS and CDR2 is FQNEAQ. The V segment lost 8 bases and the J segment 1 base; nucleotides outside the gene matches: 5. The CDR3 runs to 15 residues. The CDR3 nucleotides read TGTGCCAGCCAAGAGGACAGGGGGAGCAATCAGCCCCAGCATTTT. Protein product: CASQEDRGSNQPQHF.

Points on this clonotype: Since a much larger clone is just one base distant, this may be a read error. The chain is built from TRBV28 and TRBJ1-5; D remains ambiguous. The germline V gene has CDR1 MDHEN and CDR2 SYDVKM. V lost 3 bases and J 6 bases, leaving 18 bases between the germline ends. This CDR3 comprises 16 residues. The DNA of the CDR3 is TGTGCCAGCAGTTTCACTAGACGGATGTGGTCTCAGCCCCAGCATTTT. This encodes CASSFTRRMWSQPQHF.

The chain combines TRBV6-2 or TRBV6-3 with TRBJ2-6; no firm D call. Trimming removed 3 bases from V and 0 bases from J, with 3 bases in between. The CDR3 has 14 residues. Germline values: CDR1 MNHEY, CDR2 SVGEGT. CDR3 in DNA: TGTGCCAGCAGTTATGGCTCTGGGGCCAACGTCCTGACTTTC. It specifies CASSYGSGANVLTF.

This CDR3 reads CSVGSQMNTEAFF. The CDR3 bases are TGCAGCGTTGGCAGCCAGATGAACACTGAAGCTTTCTTT. The V and J genes are TRBV29-1 and TRBJ1-1; D gene unclear. CDR1 and CDR2 (germline): SQVTM, ANQGSEA. V was trimmed by 4 bases and J by 0 bases, leaving 9 bases between them. The length of the CDR3 is 13 residues.

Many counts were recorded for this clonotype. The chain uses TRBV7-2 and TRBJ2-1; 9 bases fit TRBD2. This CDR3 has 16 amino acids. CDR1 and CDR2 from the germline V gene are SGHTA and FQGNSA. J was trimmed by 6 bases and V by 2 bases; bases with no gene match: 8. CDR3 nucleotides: TGTGCCAGCAGCTTAACCGGGACTAGCATCGGCAATGAGCAGTTCTTC. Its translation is CASSLTGTSIGNEQFF.

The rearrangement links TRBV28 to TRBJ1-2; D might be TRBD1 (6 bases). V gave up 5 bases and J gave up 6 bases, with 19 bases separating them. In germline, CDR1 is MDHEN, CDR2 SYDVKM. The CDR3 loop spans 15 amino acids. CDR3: CASSPIDSDSNGYTF. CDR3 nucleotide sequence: TGTGCCAGCAGTCCCATAGACTCGGACAGCAATGGCTACACCTTC.

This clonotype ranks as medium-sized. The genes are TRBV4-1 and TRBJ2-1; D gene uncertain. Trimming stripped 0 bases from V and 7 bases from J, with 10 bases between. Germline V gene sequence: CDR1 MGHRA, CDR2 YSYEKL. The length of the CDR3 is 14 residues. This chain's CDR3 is CASSQDPTWNEQFF. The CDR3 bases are TGCGCCAGCAGCCAAGATCCGACGTGGAATGAGCAGTTCTTC.

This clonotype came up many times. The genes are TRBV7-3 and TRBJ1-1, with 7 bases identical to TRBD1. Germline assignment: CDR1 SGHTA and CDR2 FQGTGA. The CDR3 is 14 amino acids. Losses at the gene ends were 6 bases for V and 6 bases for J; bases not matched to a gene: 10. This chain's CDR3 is CASSWDSRSAEAFF. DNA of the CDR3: TGTGCCAGCAGTTGGGACAGCCGATCCGCTGAAGCTTTCTTT.

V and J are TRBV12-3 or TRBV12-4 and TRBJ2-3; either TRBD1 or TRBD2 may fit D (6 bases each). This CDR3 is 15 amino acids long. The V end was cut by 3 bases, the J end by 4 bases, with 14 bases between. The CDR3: CASSLGGQWADTQYF. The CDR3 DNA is TGTGCCAGCAGTTTGGGGGGCCAGTGGGCAGATACGCAGTATTTT.

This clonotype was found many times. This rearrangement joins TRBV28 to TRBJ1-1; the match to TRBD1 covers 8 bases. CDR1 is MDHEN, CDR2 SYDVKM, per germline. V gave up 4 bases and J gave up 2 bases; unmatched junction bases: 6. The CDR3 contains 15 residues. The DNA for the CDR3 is TGTGCCAGCAGTTCATCCAGGGGGCGAAACACTGAAGCTTTCTTT. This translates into CASSSSRGRNTEAFF.

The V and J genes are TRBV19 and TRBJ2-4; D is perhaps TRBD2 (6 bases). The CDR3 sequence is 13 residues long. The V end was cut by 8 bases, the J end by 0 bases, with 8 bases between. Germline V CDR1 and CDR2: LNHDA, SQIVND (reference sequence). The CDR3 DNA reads TGTGCCAGTCGGGGGATAGCCAAAAACATTCAGTACTTC. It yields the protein CASRGIAKNIQYF.

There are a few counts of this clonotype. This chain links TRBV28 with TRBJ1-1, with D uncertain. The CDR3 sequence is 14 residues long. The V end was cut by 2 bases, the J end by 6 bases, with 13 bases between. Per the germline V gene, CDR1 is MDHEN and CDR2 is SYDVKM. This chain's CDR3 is CASSLSHNGAEAFF. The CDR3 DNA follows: TGTGCCAGCAGTTTAAGCCACAACGGCGCTGAAGCTTTCTTT.

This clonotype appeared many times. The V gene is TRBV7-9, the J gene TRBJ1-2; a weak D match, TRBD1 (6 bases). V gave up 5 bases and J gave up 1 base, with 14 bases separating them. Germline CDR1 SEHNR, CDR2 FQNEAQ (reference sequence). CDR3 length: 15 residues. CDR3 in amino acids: CASSTGTSVNYGYTF. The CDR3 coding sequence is TGTGCCAGCAGCACAGGGACTTCCGTTAACTATGGCTACACCTTC.

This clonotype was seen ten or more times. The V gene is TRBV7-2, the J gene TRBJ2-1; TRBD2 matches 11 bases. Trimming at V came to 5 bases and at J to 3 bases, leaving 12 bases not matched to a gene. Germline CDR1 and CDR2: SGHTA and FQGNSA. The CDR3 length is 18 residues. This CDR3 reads CASSRIWGTSGGYNEQFF. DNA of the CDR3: TGTGCCAGCAGCCGCATCTGGGGGACTAGCGGAGGCTACAATGAGCAGTTCTTC.

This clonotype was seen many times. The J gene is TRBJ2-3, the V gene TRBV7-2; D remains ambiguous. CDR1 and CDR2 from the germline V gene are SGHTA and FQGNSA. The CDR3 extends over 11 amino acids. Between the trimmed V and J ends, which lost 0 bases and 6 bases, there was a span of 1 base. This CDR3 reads CASSLADTQYF. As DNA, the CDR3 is TGTGCCAGCAGCTTAGCGGATACGCAGTATTTT.

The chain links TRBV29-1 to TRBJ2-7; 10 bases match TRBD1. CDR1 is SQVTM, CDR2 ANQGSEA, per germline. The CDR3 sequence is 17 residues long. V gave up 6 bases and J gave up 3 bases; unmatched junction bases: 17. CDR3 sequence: CSVNVPGQGIALYEQYF. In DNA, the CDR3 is TGCAGCGTCAACGTCCCGGGACAGGGGATCGCGCTCTACGAGCAGTACTTC.